This T cell receptor (beta chain) was captured in a study of T cells expressing NK-cell markers. Each CDR3 protein gets one entry in TCRdb, which reprocessed the 5' RACE reads and gives no DNA. The specimen's table records about 260,000 distinct CDR3 sequences. Germline V lookup: CDR1 DFQATT, CDR2 SNEGSKA (reference sequence). This CDR3 region has 14 residues. This chain connects TRBV20-1 to TRBJ2-2; TCRdb reports TRBD2, a call that lacks DNA to check it against. The TCR comes from a woman aged 18-70 years in good health. Sequenced input: blood T cells: a sorted CD56 or NKG2C T cell subset, CD4+ or CD8+ T cells, or bulk PBMC T cells (not recorded which). CDR3 amino acids: CSAPTSGRSGELFF.